Only one count was recorded for the clone carrying this T cell receptor (beta chain). Its antigen is as yet unknown. This sample is drawn from a study of spatial heterogeneity in lung cancer. Study summary: The count of detected beta-chain sequences consistently exceeded that of alpha-chain sequences. The mean occurrence of each unique TCR and UMI combination in raw reads exceeded eight.

All TCR cDNA molecules were individually tagged with a unique molecular identifier. TCRdb reprocessed the 5' RACE reads via MiXCR and lists one record per CDR3 protein. The sample lists 3,200 or so distinct CDR3 sequences; about 15% were seen once. Study findings and constraints: Ubiquitous expanded tumor TCRs were seen in blood more at resection than at follow-up.

The length of the CDR3 is 16 residues. V was pared by 6 bases and J by 4 bases, with 22 bases between. Described time point: sample taken at primary tumor resection. Tumor, nontumor lung or frozen PBMC supplied whole RNA that was sequenced unsorted. The sample was PBMCs, taken at surgery. This receptor was identified in a female donor with early-stage non-small cell lung cancer. The J gene is TRBJ2-7, the V gene TRBV12-3 or TRBV12-4, with D perhaps matching TRBD2 (5 bases). CDR3 DNA: TGTGCCAGCAGCCCGCGGGCAGACTCGGCCGGATACGAGCAGTACTTC. Its protein product is CASSPRADSAGYEQYF.